Each of the 23 T cell receptor beta chains below was sequenced from the same sample in a study of cytomegalovirus exposure and HLA in healthy donors. A multiplex PCR was run with 60 Vbeta primers and 13 Jbeta primers. The assay was immunoSEQ multiplex PCR, and TCRdb's table has in-frame clones only and misses some. The table has under 95,000 clones, around 75% seen once. What was sequenced was PBMCs. The receptors stem from a man aged 40-55 years in good health and CMV-seronegative.

The DNA for the CDR3 is TGTGCCAGCAGCTTACGGCGGGAGACTACGAATGAGCAGTTCTTC. This sequence encodes CASSLRRETTNEQFF. The chain carries TRBV5-4 and TRBJ2-1, with 7 bases identical to TRBD2. This CDR3 has 15 amino acids. The germline gives CDR1 SGHNT, CDR2 YYREEE (reference sequence). J lost 7 bases, V lost 2 bases, and 9 bases had no gene match.

This clone was found a few times. The V gene is TRBV15, the J gene TRBJ2-6, with a possible D match to TRBD1 (5 bases). V lost 4 bases and J 1 base, leaving 5 bases between the germline ends. The V gene's germline CDR1 is LNHNV and CDR2 YYDKDF (reference sequence). CDR3 length: 14 amino acids. CDR3 amino acids: CATSKGSGANVLTF. DNA of the CDR3: TGTGCCACCAGCAAGGGGTCTGGGGCCAACGTCCTGACTTTC.

The V gene is TRBV2, the J gene TRBJ2-7, with D possibly TRBD2 on 5 matching bases. Trimming removed 6 bases from V and 7 bases from J, with 22 bases in between. Per the germline V gene, CDR1 is SNHLY and CDR2 is FYNNEI. The CDR3 has 15 amino acids. In DNA form, the CDR3 reads TGTGCCAGCAGCAAAACCGAGGGAAGGTTTGGAGAGCAGTACTTC. This gives the protein CASSKTEGRFGEQYF.

The chain links TRBV30 to TRBJ1-3; the match to TRBD1 covers 7 bases. The CDR3 loop spans 16 amino acids. From germline, CDR1 is GTSNPN and CDR2 SVGIG (reference sequence). J was trimmed by 0 bases and V by 0 bases; bases with no gene match: 5. The CDR3, as DNA: TGTGCCTGGAGTGTCTTGGCAGGGGGCTCTGGAAACACCATATATTTT. This gives the protein CAWSVLAGGSGNTIYF.

Only a few counts were recorded for this clone. The V gene is TRBV28, the J gene TRBJ1-1; no reliable D call. V gave up 3 bases and J gave up 3 bases, with 14 bases separating them. CDR1 and CDR2 from the germline V gene are MDHEN and SYDVKM. The CDR3 sequence is 15 residues long. CDR3 DNA sequence: TGTGCCAGCAGTTTCCCCTTCTTCCGGGACACTGAAGCTTTCTTT. It yields the protein CASSFPFFRDTEAFF.

The J gene is TRBJ2-7, the V gene TRBV7-8, with a possible D match to TRBD1 (5 bases). The CDR3 totals 14 residues. Trimming took off 5 bases at V and 6 bases at J, with 17 bases between the two ends. Per germline, CDR1 SGHVS and CDR2 FQNEAQ. The CDR3, as DNA: TGTGCCAGCAGCCCGCGAGTAGGGGCGAGCGAGCAGTACTTC. Translation gives CASSPRVGASEQYF.

V is TRBV11-2 and J is TRBJ2-1, with 7 nucleotides matching TRBD2. This CDR3 region has 16 residues. CDR1 SGHAT and CDR2 FQNNGV come from the germline V gene. J lost 5 bases, V lost 5 bases, and 12 bases had no gene match. This chain's CDR3 is CASSRNLAEGNNEQFF. Written as DNA, the CDR3 is TGTGCCAGCAGCCGGAACCTAGCGGAAGGTAACAATGAGCAGTTCTTC.

The chain recombines TRBV30 with TRBJ2-2; D perhaps matches TRBD2 (6 bases). The length of the CDR3 is 13 residues. Germline values: CDR1 GTSNPN, CDR2 SVGIG (reference sequence). V shed 2 bases and J shed 7 bases, with 11 bases lying between them. The CDR3 sequence: CAWSRLGGGELFF. DNA of the CDR3: TGTGCCTGGAGTCGTCTGGGGGGCGGGGAGCTGTTTTTT.

The rearrangement links TRBV5-1 to TRBJ2-5; D is unclear. The CDR3 loop spans 13 amino acids. CDR1 is SGHRS, CDR2 YFSETQ, per germline. The V gene lost 4 bases and the J gene lost 5 bases, with 12 bases spanning the gap. CDR3 DNA: TGCGCCAGCAGCGGTCCGGAAGCGGAGACCCAGTACTTC. Protein product: CASSGPEAETQYF.

Turning to this clone: Germline is not matched at one junction end, which may reflect a read error. This chain joins TRBV7-9 and TRBJ1-4, with 10 positions matching TRBD1. This CDR3 contains 18 residues. Germline V CDR1 and CDR2: SEHNR, FQNEAQ (reference sequence). CDR3 protein: CSSSLGEGTGENNEKLFF. CDR3 coding DNA: TGTTCCAGCAGCTTAGGTGAAGGGACAGGGGAAAATAATGAAAAACTGTTTTTT.

The chain links TRBV7-8 to TRBJ1-3; unclear D gene. CDR3 size: 14 residues. Germline V gene data show CDR1 as SGHVS and CDR2 as FQNEAQ. Deletions cut 1 base from V and 4 bases from J, with 8 bases between. CDR3 region: CASSLDREGNTIYF. The CDR3 bases are TGTGCCAGCAGCTTAGACCGGGAGGGAAACACCATATATTTT.

The chain combines TRBV2 with TRBJ1-4, with D possibly being TRBD1 (6 bases). Germline CDR1 and CDR2: SNHLY and FYNNEI. V was trimmed by 2 bases and J by 8 bases, leaving 12 bases between them. This CDR3 has 14 amino acids. The CDR3 loop reads CASSEWGLQEKLFF. CDR3 bases: TGTGCCAGCAGTGAATGGGGGCTTCAGGAAAAACTGTTTTTT.

V usage is TRBV5-1 and J usage is TRBJ2-3, with 11 bases fitting TRBD1. Germline V gene data show CDR1 as SGHRS and CDR2 as YFSETQ. V dropped 4 bases and J dropped 4; count of bases not matched to a gene: 11. The CDR3 sequence is 17 residues long. The CDR3 nucleotides read TGCGCCAGCAGCCCCGGGGGTCCGGGACAGGGGGCAGATACGCAGTATTTT. It codes for CASSPGGPGQGADTQYF.

Regarding this clone: This sample also contains other DNA sequences that code for the same CDR3. The CDR3 here is CASSYLGGAGNTEAFF. The CDR3 DNA sequence: TGTGCCAGCAGTTACCTAGGAGGCGCCGGGAACACTGAAGCTTTCTTT. The V and J genes are TRBV6-5 and TRBJ1-1; D not certain. Germline lookup yields CDR1 MNHEY and CDR2 SVGAGI. This CDR3 has 16 residues. V was trimmed by 2 bases and J by 1 base, leaving 14 bases between them.

This clone has just one count. The chain is built from TRBV5-1 and TRBJ1-2; 7 bases map to TRBD1. Germline-derived CDR1 and CDR2 are SGHRS and YFSETQ. The CDR3 length is 15 residues. V lost 2 bases, J lost 2 bases, and 6 bases stayed unmatched. CDR3 nucleotide sequence: TGCGCCAGCAGCTTAGACAGGGACGTGAACTATGGCTACACCTTC. Its translation is CASSLDRDVNYGYTF.

V usage is TRBV6-5 and J usage is TRBJ1-1, with a possible D match to TRBD1 (5 bases). Trimming shortened V by 7 bases and J by 6 bases, and 18 bases separated the two germline ends. Germline CDR1 and CDR2: MNHEY and SVGAGI. The CDR3 extends over 14 amino acids. CDR3 amino acids: CASTRAGLLSEAFF. The CDR3 coding sequence is TGTGCCAGCACCAGGGCTGGGCTTCTGTCTGAAGCTTTCTTT.

The V call is TRBV27, the J call TRBJ2-7, with 10 bases aligning to TRBD2. V gave up 6 bases and J gave up 4 bases; unmatched junction bases: 3. Germline CDR1 MNHEY, CDR2 SMNVEV (reference sequence). The CDR3 spans 13 residues. CDR3 residues: CASRTSGYYEQYF. In DNA, the CDR3 is TGTGCCAGCAGGACTAGCGGGTATTACGAGCAGTACTTC.

This clone was seen once. The chain uses TRBV7-9 and TRBJ1-1; TRBD1 matches 10 bases. The CDR3 totals 15 residues. Germline V gene sequence: CDR1 SEHNR, CDR2 FQNEAQ (reference sequence). The J segment lost 2 bases and the V segment lost 4 bases, leaving 4 bases of the junction unmatched. The CDR3 spells CASSSRDRGNTEAFF. The DNA of the CDR3 is TGTGCCAGCAGCTCCCGGGACAGGGGAAACACTGAAGCTTTCTTT.

On this clone: An end of the junction differs from the germline gene, which may be a read error. This sequence joins TRBV7-9 and TRBJ2-7; 7 nucleotides match TRBD2. Germline V lookup: CDR1 SEHNR, CDR2 FQNEAQ (reference sequence). This CDR3 region has 16 residues. CDR3 region: CSSSLDGRLYSYEQYF. The DNA for the CDR3 is TGTTCCAGCAGCTTAGACGGGAGGCTGTACTCCTACGAGCAGTACTTC. Supplemented by reference TRBV7-9 and TRBJ2-7, the full variable domain reads DTGVSQNPRHKITKRGQNVTFRCDPISEHNRLYWYRQTLGQGPEFLTYFQNEAQLEKSRLLSDRFSAERPKGSFSTLEIQRTEQGDSAMYLCSSSLDGRLYSYEQYFGPGTRLTVT.

This chain connects TRBV5-1 to TRBJ2-2, with 10 bases identical to TRBD1. This CDR3 has 16 amino acids. Trimming took 3 bases from V and 5 from J; bases not matched to a gene: 7. Germline CDR1 reads SGHRS; CDR2 reads YFSETQ. CDR3 bases: TGCGCCAGCAGCTCCCGGGGACAGGGGAGAACCGGGGAGCTGTTTTTT. It is translated as CASSSRGQGRTGELFF.

This chain uses TRBV5-4 with TRBJ1-4; D might be TRBD1 (5 bases). This CDR3 region has 14 residues. Germline CDR1 reads SGHNT; CDR2 reads YYREEE (reference sequence). Trimming cost V 4 bases and J 7 bases, with 14 bases left between them. CDR3: CASSQSQGSEKLFF. The CDR3 DNA follows: TGTGCCAGCAGCCAAAGCCAGGGATCTGAAAAACTGTTTTTT.

The chain carries TRBV15 and TRBJ1-4; D is possibly TRBD1 (6 bases). The CDR3 runs 16 residues. V was shortened by 1 base and J by 5 bases, with 14 bases between the two germline ends. Looked up from germline, CDR1 is LNHNV and CDR2 is YYDKDF (reference sequence). The CDR3 loop reads CATSRGAQGKNEKLFF. DNA for the CDR3: TGTGCCACCAGCAGAGGGGCCCAGGGGAAGAATGAAAAACTGTTTTTT.

The chain carries TRBV19 and TRBJ2-6; 7 bases map to TRBD1. This CDR3 spans 14 amino acids. CDR1 and CDR2 from the germline V gene are LNHDA and SQIVND (reference sequence). V dropped 8 bases and J dropped 4; count of bases not matched to a gene: 5. CDR3 in amino acids: CASRQGSGANVLTF. The CDR3 coding sequence is TGTGCCAGTCGACAGGGTTCCGGGGCCAACGTCCTGACTTTC.